The source of this T cell receptor (beta chain) is a study of graft-versus-host responses after intestinal transplantation (dated by TCRdb to about 2021). Background for the entire study: The transplants that recipients got were multivisceral, liver-intestinal, or isolated intestinal. Of the roughly 24 intestinal transplant recipients enrolled in the cohort, one of whom was a retransplant, a few patients without pretransplant specimens were excluded. Alloreactive clones were identified by sequencing pre-transplant mixed lymphocyte reaction products and comparing them with unstimulated pre-transplant donor and recipient T cells. Anti-thymocyte globulin induction was given to all recipients, followed by maintenance tacrolimus and steroids for roughly 3 years. Graft-versus-host and host-versus-graft alloreactive T cell clones were tracked in the graft, circulation and bone marrow after intestinal transplantation using bulk TCR-beta CDR3 sequencing. Instead of going to the commercial service, samples from three later patients were sequenced in-house on an Illumina MiSeq and processed with MiXCR. A peak of at least 4% donor T cells among recipient peripheral blood mononuclear cells was the definition used for donor T cell macrochimerism.

Concerning this clone itself: Which antigen it targets is not known. Within one base of it there is no much larger clone, and no base qualities were kept.

Library construction relied on the immunoSEQ multiplex PCR assay. For most patients, high-throughput TCR-beta CDR3 sequencing of genomic DNA was performed by Adaptive Biotechnologies. In the authors' own workflow: TCR sequencing data were retrieved from Adaptive's ImmunoSEQ software for 15 to 20 patients, whereas a few other patients were processed with MiXCR and VDJtools. Because the origin of CDR3 nucleotide sequences shared between donor and recipient could not be assigned, those sequences were removed. To count as alloreactive, a clone needed at least 2-fold expansion over unstimulated cells and a minimum CFSE-low frequency of 0.002% (template counts) or 0.001% (read counts). Clones detected in sequenced pre-transplant spleen, lymph node, or MLR CFSE-low populations of the donor or recipient were defined as mappable. The cumulative frequency of alloreactive clones was calculated as a percentage of all sequences, weighted by copy number. Not all clones reach the TCRdb copy of this immuneACCESS table, which keeps in-frame sequences only. Checked studies attribute under half of the gap to unresolved V genes and leave the rest unexplained. V, J and clone size are those of that table, while D and trimming were read from the DNA. The sample table holds more than 12,000 clones, of which roughly 70% were seen once. The top ten constitute 23% of the sample.

On the study overall, not on this receptor specifically: GvH clones were detected in recipient bone marrow, and some of these GvH clones were observed earlier in ileal mucosa or blood, consistent with an intestinal mucosal origin. The relatively low number and heterogeneity of intestinal transplant patients limited the conclusions. Early after transplant, peak levels of circulating GvH clones were found to be associated with declines in HvG clones. Patients with donor T cell macrochimerism had high GvH to HvG T cell clonal ratios in their allografts.

Dithiothreitol, EDTA incubations and collagenase D digestion were used to isolate intraepithelial and lamina propria lymphocytes from graft specimens. Bulk TCR-beta sequencing was performed on serial intestinal graft biopsy specimens collected as late as 600 days after transplant. From cysteine to phenylalanine, the CDR3 is 15 amino acids long. Of all the DNA, just the CDR3 is kept, 45 bases in frame from base 1. From a lookup of the germline V gene, CDR1 and CDR2 are SGDLS and YYNGEE. Germline trimming: 7 bases from V, 5 bases from J; junction bases outside gene matches: 12. The chain employs TRBV9 and TRBJ2-3, and 8 junction bases match TRBD2. This sequence originates from a human patient who received an intestinal transplant, so some T cells may come from the graft donor. Source: ileum tissue, taken 717 days after intestinal transplantation. The CDR3 sequence is CASAPGAGGVDTQYF. Read as DNA, the sequence is TGTGCCAGCGCGCCCGGGGCGGGGGGCGTAGATACGCAGTATTTT.